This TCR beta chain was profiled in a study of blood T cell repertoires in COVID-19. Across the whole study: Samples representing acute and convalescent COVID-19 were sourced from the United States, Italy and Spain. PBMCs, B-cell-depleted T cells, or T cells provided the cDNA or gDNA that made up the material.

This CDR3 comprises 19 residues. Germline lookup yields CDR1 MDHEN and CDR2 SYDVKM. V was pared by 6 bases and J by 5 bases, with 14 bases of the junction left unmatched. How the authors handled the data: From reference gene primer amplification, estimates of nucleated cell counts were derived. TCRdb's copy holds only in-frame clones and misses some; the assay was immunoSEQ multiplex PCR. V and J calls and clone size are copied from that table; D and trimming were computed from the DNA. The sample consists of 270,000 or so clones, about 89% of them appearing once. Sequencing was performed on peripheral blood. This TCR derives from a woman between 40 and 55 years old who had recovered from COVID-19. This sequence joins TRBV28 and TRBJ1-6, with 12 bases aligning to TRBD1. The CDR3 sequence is CASRIEGTGGLFNNSPLHF. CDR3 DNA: TGTGCCAGCAGGATCGAAGGGACAGGGGGCCTCTTTAATAATTCACCCCTCCACTTT.